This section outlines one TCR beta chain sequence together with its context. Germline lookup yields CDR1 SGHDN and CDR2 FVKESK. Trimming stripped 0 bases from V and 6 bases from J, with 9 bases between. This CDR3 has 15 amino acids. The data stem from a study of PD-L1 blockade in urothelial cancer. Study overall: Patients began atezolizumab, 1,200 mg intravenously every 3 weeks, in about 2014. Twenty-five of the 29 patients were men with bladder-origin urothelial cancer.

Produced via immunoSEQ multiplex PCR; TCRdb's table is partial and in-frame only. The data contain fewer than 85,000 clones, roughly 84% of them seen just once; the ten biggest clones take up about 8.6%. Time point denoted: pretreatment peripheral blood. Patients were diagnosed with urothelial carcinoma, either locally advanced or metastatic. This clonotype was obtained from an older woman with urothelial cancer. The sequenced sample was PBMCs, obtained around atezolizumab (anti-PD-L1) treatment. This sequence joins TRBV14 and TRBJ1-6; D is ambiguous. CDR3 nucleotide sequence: TGTGCCAGCAGCCAAGATGTCGTCTTTAATTCACCCCTCCACTTT. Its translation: CASSQDVVFNSPLHF.